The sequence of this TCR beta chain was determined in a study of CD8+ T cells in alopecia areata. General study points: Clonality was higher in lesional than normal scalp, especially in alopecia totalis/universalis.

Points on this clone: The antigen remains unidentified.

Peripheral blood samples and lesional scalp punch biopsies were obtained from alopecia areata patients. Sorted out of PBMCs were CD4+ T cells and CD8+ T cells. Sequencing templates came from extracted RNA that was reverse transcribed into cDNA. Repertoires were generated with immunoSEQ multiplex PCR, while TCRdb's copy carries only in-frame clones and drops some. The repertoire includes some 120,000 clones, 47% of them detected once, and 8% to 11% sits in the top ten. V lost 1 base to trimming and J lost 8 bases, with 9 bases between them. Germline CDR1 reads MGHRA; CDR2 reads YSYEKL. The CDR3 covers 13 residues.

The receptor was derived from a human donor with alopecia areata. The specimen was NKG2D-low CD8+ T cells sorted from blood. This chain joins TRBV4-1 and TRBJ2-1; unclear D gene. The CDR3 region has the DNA TGCGCCAGCAGCCAAGCCCCGGACGATGAGCAGTTCTTC. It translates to CASSQAPDDEQFF.